The 32 T cell receptor beta chains below come from one sample, sequenced in a study of cytomegalovirus exposure and HLA in healthy donors. The study ran its PCR with 60 Vbeta and 13 Jbeta primers. The assay was immunoSEQ multiplex PCR, and TCRdb's table has in-frame clones only and misses some. Of 150,000 to 250,000 clones in the sample, 65% to 90% are singletons; the top ten hold about 2.5%. The material sequenced was PBMCs. These receptors were collected from a woman aged 45-65 years in good health and CMV-seronegative.

CDR3 in amino acids: CASSGAGNSPLHF. The CDR3 coding sequence is TGTGCCAGCAGCGGAGCCGGCAATTCACCCCTCCACTTT. The V gene is TRBV7-8, the J gene TRBJ1-6; D gene unclear. Trimming stripped 5 bases from V and 7 bases from J, with 9 bases between. Germline CDR1 SGHVS, CDR2 FQNEAQ. This CDR3 has 13 amino acids.

The CDR3 loop reads CASSLFAGTSGSNEQFF. DNA of the CDR3: TGTGCCAGCAGTTTATTTGCCGGGACTAGCGGGAGCAATGAGCAGTTCTTC. V gene TRBV27 combines with J gene TRBJ2-1; 14 bases line up with TRBD2. V lost 1 base and J lost 6; bases outside the gene matches: 5. The CDR3 loop spans 17 amino acids. The germline gives CDR1 MNHEY, CDR2 SMNVEV (reference sequence).

The V gene is TRBV7-9, the J gene TRBJ2-1, with 11 positions matching TRBD2. The trim removed 4 bases at V and 3 bases at J, leaving 8 bases unmatched. This CDR3 contains 17 residues. Germline V gene sequence: CDR1 SEHNR, CDR2 FQNEAQ (reference sequence). CDR3 region: CASSSATSGKDYNEQFF. The CDR3 DNA follows: TGTGCCAGCAGCTCTGCGACTAGCGGGAAAGACTACAATGAGCAGTTCTTC.

This clone was seen only a few times. This chain uses TRBV7-3 with TRBJ2-2; tentative D call: TRBD1 (6 bases). V shed 4 bases and J shed 0 bases, with 15 bases lying between them. Looked up from germline, CDR1 is SGHTA and CDR2 is FQGTGA. This CDR3 spans 17 amino acids. The CDR3 DNA reads as TGTGCCAGCAGCTCACGGTCGGGACACTCGAACACCGGGGAGCTGTTTTTT. This sequence encodes CASSSRSGHSNTGELFF.

V is TRBV19 and J is TRBJ2-1; 11 bases agree with TRBD2. Unmatched junction bases numbered 15, after V lost 5 bases and J lost 6 bases. CDR1 is LNHDA and CDR2 is SQIVND in the germline V gene (reference sequence). CDR3 length equals 18 residues. CDR3 sequence reads: CASSPPGLAASQGNEQFF. CDR3 in DNA: TGTGCCAGTAGTCCCCCGGGACTAGCGGCCTCTCAGGGCAATGAGCAGTTCTTC.

V is TRBV7-9 and J is TRBJ2-1; 10 positions agree with TRBD1. Germline V lookup: CDR1 SEHNR, CDR2 FQNEAQ (reference sequence). The CDR3 is 15 amino acids. V lost 3 bases to trimming and J lost 5 bases; unmatched junction nucleotides: 4. The CDR3 protein is CASSFLGQGNNEQFF. CDR3 coding DNA: TGTGCCAGCAGCTTCTTGGGACAGGGGAACAATGAGCAGTTCTTC.

V usage is TRBV19 and J usage is TRBJ2-6; TRBD1 is a possible D gene (6 bases). V dropped 7 bases and J dropped 4 bases, with 14 bases sitting between them. The germline V gene has CDR1 LNHDA and CDR2 SQIVND (reference sequence). The CDR3 consists of 15 residues. This chain's CDR3 is CASTGTINGANVLTF. CDR3 nucleotide sequence: TGTGCCAGTACGGGGACAATCAACGGGGCCAACGTCCTGACTTTC. Full variable domain (remainder filled in from reference TRBV19 and TRBJ2-6): DGGITQSPKYLFRKEGQNVTLSCEQNLNHDAMYWYRQDPGQGLRLIYYSQIVNDFQKGDIAEGYSVSREKKESFPLTVTSAQKNPTAFYLCASTGTINGANVLTFGAGSRLTVL.

Turning to this clone: The same CDR3 is also encoded by other DNA sequences in this sample. The chain joins TRBV5-1 to TRBJ1-1; D not certain. Looked up from germline, CDR1 is SGHRS and CDR2 is YFSETQ. The CDR3 totals 13 residues. The ends were cut back, 0 bases at V and 3 bases at J, with 6 bases in the middle. The CDR3 is CASSLVSDTEAFF. In DNA form, the CDR3 reads TGCGCCAGCAGCTTGGTCTCGGACACTGAAGCTTTCTTT.

This clone has more than one count but fewer than ten. The J gene is TRBJ2-7, the V gene TRBV25-1, with 8 bases that match TRBD2. Trimming at V came to 6 bases and at J to 2 bases, leaving 3 bases not matched to a gene. Germline CDR1 is MGHDK and CDR2 is SYGVNS. The length of the CDR3 is 13 residues. The CDR3 DNA reads TGTGCCAGCAGGGTAGCGGGGACCTACGAGCAGTACTTC. It is translated as CASRVAGTYEQYF.

The chain links TRBV10-1 to TRBJ1-4, with 7 bases that match TRBD1. Unmatched junction bases numbered 2, after V lost 8 bases and J lost 8 bases. Germline V gene sequence: CDR1 WNHNN, CDR2 SYGVQD (reference sequence). This CDR3 region has 11 residues. CDR3 sequence (DNA): TGCGCCAGCTTACAGGGGGAAAAACTGTTTTTT. This codes for CASLQGEKLFF.

J is TRBJ2-7 and V is TRBV27; 10 bases map to TRBD2. V was clipped by 6 bases and J by 2 bases; unmatched bases: 7. The length of the CDR3 is 15 residues. Germline V lookup: CDR1 MNHEY, CDR2 SMNVEV (reference sequence). Written as DNA, the CDR3 is TGTGCCAGCAGGTGGGGGCTAGCGGGGGCCTACGAGCAGTACTTC. Its protein is CASRWGLAGAYEQYF.

This rearrangement joins TRBV10-1 to TRBJ2-1, with 10 bases identical to TRBD2. Germline CDR1 WNHNN, CDR2 SYGVQD (reference sequence). The CDR3 is made up of 18 amino acids. V trimming: 4 bases; J trimming: 4 bases; junction bases outside the gene matches: 13. The CDR3, as DNA: TGCGCCAGCAGTGGGTCAGATTCTGGACTAGCGGTATACAATGAGCAGTTCTTC. It translates to CASSGSDSGLAVYNEQFF.

This chain connects TRBV5-4 to TRBJ1-2; 7 bases line up with TRBD1. The CDR3 runs to 16 residues. The germline gives CDR1 SGHNT, CDR2 YYREEE (reference sequence). Trimming removed 3 bases from V and 2 bases from J; junction bases left unmatched: 10. CDR3 amino acids: CASSSGTATLNYGYTF. CDR3 nucleotide sequence: TGTGCCAGCAGCTCCGGGACAGCTACCTTAAACTATGGCTACACCTTC.

The chain couples TRBV27 to TRBJ1-2, with 8 nucleotides matching TRBD1. The germline V gene has CDR1 MNHEY and CDR2 SMNVEV (reference sequence). With V trimmed by 6 bases and J by 8 bases, 11 bases remained unmatched. This CDR3 has 14 residues. CDR3 bases: TGTGCCAGCAGCCAAAGGGGACAGGTCCCCGGCTACACCTTC. Its translation is CASSQRGQVPGYTF.

This chain uses TRBV27 with TRBJ2-7, with D perhaps matching TRBD1 (5 bases). Per germline, CDR1 MNHEY and CDR2 SMNVEV (reference sequence). V dropped 5 bases and J dropped 0 bases, with 20 bases sitting between them. The CDR3 totals 17 residues. CDR3 loop: CASSVEWRQTYSYEQYF. The DNA for the CDR3 is TGTGCCAGCAGTGTGGAATGGAGACAGACCTACTCCTACGAGCAGTACTTC.

This rearrangement joins TRBV5-6 to TRBJ1-1; no firm D call. The CDR3 contains 13 residues. Between the trimmed V and J ends, which lost 2 bases and 1 base, there was a span of 6 bases. Germline loops: CDR1 SGHDT, CDR2 YYEEEE. The CDR3 bases are TGTGCCAGCAGCTTTTACGGGAACACTGAAGCTTTCTTT. Protein product: CASSFYGNTEAFF.

A few counts support this clone. The CDR3 protein is CASEEDRGFQPQHF. The CDR3 bases are TGTGCCAGCGAGGAAGACAGGGGATTTCAGCCCCAGCATTTT. V usage is TRBV6-1 and J usage is TRBJ1-5; 8 bases fit TRBD1. From germline, CDR1 is MNHNS and CDR2 SASEGT. The V gene end was trimmed by 8 bases and the J gene end by 6 bases; junction bases not matched to a gene: 9. The CDR3 has 14 residues.

A few counts support this clone. J is TRBJ2-7 and V is TRBV5-1; 9 positions match TRBD1. Germline trimming cut 3 bases from V and 7 bases from J; bases unmatched to any gene: 11. Looked up from germline, CDR1 is SGHRS and CDR2 is YFSETQ. CDR3 length: 15 residues. The CDR3 DNA follows: TGCGCCAGCAGCTGGTACAGGGGGCCCTCAGGGGAGCAGTACTTC. Amino acids: CASSWYRGPSGEQYF.

In DNA form, the CDR3 reads TGTGCCAGCAGGAAGAACTTACAAGAGACCCAGTACTTC. Translating it yields CASRKNLQETQYF. V and J are TRBV28 and TRBJ2-5; D unresolved. The ends were cut back, 6 bases at V and 2 bases at J, with 10 bases in the middle. The CDR3 covers 13 residues. Germline V gene sequence: CDR1 MDHEN, CDR2 SYDVKM.

The CDR3 reads CASSQRAGGIWGYTF. The CDR3 coding sequence is TGTGCCAGCAGTCAGCGGGCGGGGGGGATCTGGGGCTACACCTTC. The chain has TRBV6-5 and TRBJ1-2; the D gene is possibly TRBD1 (5 bases). Per the germline V gene, CDR1 is MNHEY and CDR2 is SVGAGI. V dropped 5 bases and J dropped 8 bases, with 21 bases sitting between them. CDR3 length: 15 residues.

This chain's CDR3 is CASSLAGGSTDTQYF. The CDR3 nucleotides are TGTGCCAGCAGTTTAGCGGGAGGGAGCACAGATACGCAGTATTTT. V gene TRBV6-4 combines with J gene TRBJ2-3; 11 nucleotides align to TRBD2. V lost 5 bases, J lost 0 bases, and 1 base stayed unmatched. This CDR3 has 15 residues. Germline V gene sequence: CDR1 MRHNA, CDR2 SNTAGT.

V usage is TRBV5-1 and J usage is TRBJ2-5, with 9 bases aligning to TRBD1. Germline assignment: CDR1 SGHRS and CDR2 YFSETQ. Losses at the gene ends were 0 bases for V and 2 bases for J; bases not matched to a gene: 8. This CDR3 has 17 residues. The DNA of the CDR3 is TGCGCCAGCAGCTTGGCCCAGGGACAGGGTTCACAAGAGACCCAGTACTTC. It codes for CASSLAQGQGSQETQYF.

This chain joins TRBV5-1 and TRBJ2-7, with TRBD1 matching 11 bases. The CDR3 has 15 residues. V was pared by 4 bases and J by 4 bases, with 7 bases of the junction left unmatched. Germline CDR1 SGHRS, CDR2 YFSETQ. CDR3 bases: TGCGCCAGCAGCCCAGGGACAGGGGGTTGGTACGAGCAGTACTTC. Its protein is CASSPGTGGWYEQYF.

The DNA for the CDR3 is TGTGCCAGCAGCTTTATTTGGGGGCGCGAGCAGCCCCAGCATTTT. Protein product: CASSFIWGREQPQHF. The genes are TRBV7-2 and TRBJ1-5, with D perhaps TRBD1 (6 bases). V was clipped by 3 bases and J by 7 bases, with 16 bases between them. From germline, CDR1 is SGHTA and CDR2 FQGNSA. The CDR3 sequence is 15 residues long.

The chain combines TRBV30 with TRBJ2-5; TRBD1 is a possible D gene (6 bases). This CDR3 comprises 16 residues. Germline V CDR1 and CDR2: GTSNPN, SVGIG (reference sequence). The ends were cut back, 3 bases at V and 5 bases at J, with 22 bases in the middle. The CDR3 nucleotides read TGTGCCTGGAGCGCCTGGGTGAGGGGCGGACAGGAGACCCAGTACTTC. It yields the protein CAWSAWVRGGQETQYF.

The chain uses TRBV28 and TRBJ2-7; D is perhaps TRBD2 (5 bases). The CDR3 contains 14 residues. Looked up from germline, CDR1 is MDHEN and CDR2 is SYDVKM. The V end lost 6 bases, the J end lost 2 bases, and 14 bases lay between the germline ends. CDR3 nucleotide sequence: TGTGCCAGCAGCCTCCCGGGAATTCCCTACGAGCAGTACTTC. Protein product: CASSLPGIPYEQYF.

CDR3 loop: CASSLGASGISEQYF. The CDR3, as DNA: TGTGCCAGCAGCTTAGGGGCTAGCGGGATCAGCGAGCAGTACTTC. The chain recombines TRBV7-9 with TRBJ2-7, with 9 bases matching TRBD2. CDR3 length: 15 amino acids. Germline CDR1 is SEHNR and CDR2 is FQNEAQ (reference sequence). V was pared by 1 base and J by 6 bases, with 7 bases of the junction left unmatched. The full variable domain, its missing parts supplied by reference TRBV7-9 and TRBJ2-7, is DTGVSQNPRHKITKRGQNVTFRCDPISEHNRLYWYRQTLGQGPEFLTYFQNEAQLEKSRLLSDRFSAERPKGSFSTLEIQRTEQGDSAMYLCASSLGASGISEQYFGPGTRLTVT.

This clone was observed once. J is TRBJ2-2 and V is TRBV28, with 10 bases aligning to TRBD2. CDR3 length: 17 amino acids. The V gene end was trimmed by 2 bases and the J gene end by 4 bases; junction bases not matched to a gene: 7. CDR1 is MDHEN, CDR2 SYDVKM, per germline. The CDR3 sequence: CASSLAGLAESTGELFF. The CDR3 DNA is TGTGCCAGCAGTTTAGCAGGACTAGCGGAATCCACCGGGGAGCTGTTTTTT.

The chain has TRBV5-1 and TRBJ2-1; 12 nucleotides match TRBD2. The CDR3 has 19 amino acids. V trimming: 3 bases; J trimming: 0 bases; junction bases outside the gene matches: 10. Germline CDR1 SGHRS, CDR2 YFSETQ. Here the CDR3 DNA reads TGCGCCAGCAGCTCCACTAGCGGGAGGCCCCTGGGCTCCTACAATGAGCAGTTCTTC. Translating it yields CASSSTSGRPLGSYNEQFF.

The rearrangement uses TRBV30 and TRBJ1-1, with D possibly being TRBD1 (5 bases). The ends were cut back, 0 bases at V and 4 bases at J, with 9 bases in the middle. CDR3 length: 13 amino acids. CDR1 GTSNPN and CDR2 SVGIG come from the germline V gene (reference sequence). The CDR3 DNA sequence: TGTGCCTGGAGTGTACAAGGGGTCACTGAAGCTTTCTTT. Its translation: CAWSVQGVTEAFF.

The V call is TRBV20-1, the J call TRBJ2-1, with D perhaps TRBD2 (6 bases). Germline-derived CDR1 and CDR2 are DFQATT and SNEGSKA (reference sequence). Trimming took 6 bases from V and 7 from J, leaving 10 bases between them. The CDR3 extends over 11 amino acids. CDR3 in amino acids: CSAPRGNEQFF. The DNA of the CDR3 is TGCAGTGCCCCACGGGGGAATGAGCAGTTCTTC.

The gene calls are TRBV7-3 and TRBJ2-6; tentative D call: TRBD1 (7 bases). The germline V gene has CDR1 SGHTA and CDR2 FQGTGA. V lost 6 bases and J lost 2, with 11 bases in between. The CDR3 is 15 amino acids. The CDR3 loop is CASSPGGTGANVLTF. The CDR3 coding sequence is TGTGCCAGCAGTCCAGGGGGGACTGGGGCCAACGTCCTGACTTTC.